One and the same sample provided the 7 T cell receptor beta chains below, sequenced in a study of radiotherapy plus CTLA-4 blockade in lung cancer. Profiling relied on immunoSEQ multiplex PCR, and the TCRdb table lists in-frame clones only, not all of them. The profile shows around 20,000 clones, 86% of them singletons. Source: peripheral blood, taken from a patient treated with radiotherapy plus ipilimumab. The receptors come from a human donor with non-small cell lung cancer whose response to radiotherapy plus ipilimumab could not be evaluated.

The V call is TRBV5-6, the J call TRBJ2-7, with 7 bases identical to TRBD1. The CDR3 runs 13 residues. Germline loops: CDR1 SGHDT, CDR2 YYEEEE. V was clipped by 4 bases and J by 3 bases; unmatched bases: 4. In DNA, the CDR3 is TGTGCCAGCAGCCGAAGGACAGGCTACGAGCAGTACTTC. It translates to CASSRRTGYEQYF. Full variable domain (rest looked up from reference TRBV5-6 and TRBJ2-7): DAGVTQSPTHLIKTRGQQVTLRCSPKSGHDTVSWYQQALGQGPQFIFQYYEEEERQRGNFPDRFSGHQFPNYSSELNVNALLLGDSALYLCASSRRTGYEQYFGPGTRLTVT.

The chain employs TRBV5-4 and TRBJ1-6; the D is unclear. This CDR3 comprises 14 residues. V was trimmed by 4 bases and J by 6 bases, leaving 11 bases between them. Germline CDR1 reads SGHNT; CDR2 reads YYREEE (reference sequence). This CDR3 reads CASSDTVINSPLHF. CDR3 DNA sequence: TGTGCCAGCAGCGACACAGTGATTAATTCACCCCTCCACTTT.

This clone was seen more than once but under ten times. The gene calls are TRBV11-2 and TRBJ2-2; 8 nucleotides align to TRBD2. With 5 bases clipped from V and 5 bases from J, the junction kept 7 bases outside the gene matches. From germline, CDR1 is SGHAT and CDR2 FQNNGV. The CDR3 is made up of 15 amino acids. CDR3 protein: CASSISGVVTGELFF. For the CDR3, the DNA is TGTGCCAGCAGCATTAGCGGGGTGGTAACCGGGGAGCTGTTTTTT.

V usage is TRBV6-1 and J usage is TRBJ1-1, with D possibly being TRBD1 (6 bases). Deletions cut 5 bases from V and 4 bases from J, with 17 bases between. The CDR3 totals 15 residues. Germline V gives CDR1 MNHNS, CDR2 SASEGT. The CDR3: CASSLSQGLGTEAFF. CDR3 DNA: TGTGCCAGCAGTCTTAGCCAGGGGCTAGGCACTGAAGCTTTCTTT.

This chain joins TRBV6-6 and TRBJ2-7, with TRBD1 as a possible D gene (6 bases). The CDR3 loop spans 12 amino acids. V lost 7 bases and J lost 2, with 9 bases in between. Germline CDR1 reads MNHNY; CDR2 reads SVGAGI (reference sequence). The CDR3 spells CASNPGAYEQYF. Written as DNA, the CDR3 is TGTGCCAGCAACCCAGGGGCCTACGAGCAGTACTTC.

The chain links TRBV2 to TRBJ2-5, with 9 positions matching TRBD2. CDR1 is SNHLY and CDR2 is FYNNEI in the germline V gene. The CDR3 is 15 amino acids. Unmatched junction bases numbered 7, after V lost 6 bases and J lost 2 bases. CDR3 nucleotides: TGTGCCAGCAGCGCCGGACTAGCGAGACAAGAGACCCAGTACTTC. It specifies CASSAGLARQETQYF.

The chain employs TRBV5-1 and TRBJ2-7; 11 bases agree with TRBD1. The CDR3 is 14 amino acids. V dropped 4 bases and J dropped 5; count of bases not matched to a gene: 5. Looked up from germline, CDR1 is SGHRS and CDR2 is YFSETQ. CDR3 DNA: TGCGCCAGCAGCCCCCGGGACAGGGGGGACGAGCAGTACTTC. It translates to CASSPRDRGDEQYF.